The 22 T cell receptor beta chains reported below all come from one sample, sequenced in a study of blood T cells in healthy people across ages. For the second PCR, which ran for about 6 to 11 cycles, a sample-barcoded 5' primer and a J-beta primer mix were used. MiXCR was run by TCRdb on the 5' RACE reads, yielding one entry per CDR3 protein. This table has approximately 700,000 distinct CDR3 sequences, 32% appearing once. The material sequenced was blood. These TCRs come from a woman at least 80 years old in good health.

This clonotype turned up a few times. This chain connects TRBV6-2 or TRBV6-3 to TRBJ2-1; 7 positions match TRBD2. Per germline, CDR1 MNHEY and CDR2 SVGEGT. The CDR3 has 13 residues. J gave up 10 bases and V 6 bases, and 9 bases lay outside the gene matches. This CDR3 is CASSGGGGDEQFF. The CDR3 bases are TGTGCCAGCAGCGGGGGTGGGGGGGACGAGCAGTTCTTC.

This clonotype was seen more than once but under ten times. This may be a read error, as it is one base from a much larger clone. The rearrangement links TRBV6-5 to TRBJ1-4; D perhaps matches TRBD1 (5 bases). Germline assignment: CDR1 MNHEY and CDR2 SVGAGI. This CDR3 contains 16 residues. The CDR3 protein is CASSYSSQGYNEKRFF. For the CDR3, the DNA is TGTGCCAGCAGTTATTCGAGTCAGGGATATAATGAAAAACGGTTTTTT.

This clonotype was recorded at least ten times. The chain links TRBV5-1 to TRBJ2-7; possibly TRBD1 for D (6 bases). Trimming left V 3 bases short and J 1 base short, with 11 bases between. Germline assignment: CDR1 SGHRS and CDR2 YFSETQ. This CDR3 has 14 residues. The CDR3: CASSSRQESYEQYF. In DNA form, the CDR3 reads TGCGCCAGCAGCTCACGACAGGAATCCTACGAGCAGTACTTC. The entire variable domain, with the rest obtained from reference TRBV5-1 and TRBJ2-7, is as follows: KAGVTQTPRYLIKTRGQQVTLSCSPISGHRSVSWYQQTPGQGLQFLFEYFSETQRNKGNFPGRFSGRQFSNSRSEMNVSTLELGDSALYLCASSSRQESYEQYFGPGTRLTVT.

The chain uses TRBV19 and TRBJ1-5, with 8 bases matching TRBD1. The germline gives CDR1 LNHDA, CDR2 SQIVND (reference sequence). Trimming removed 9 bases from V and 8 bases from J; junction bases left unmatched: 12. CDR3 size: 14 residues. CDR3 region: CASLGHDRGEPQHF. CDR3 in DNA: TGTGCCAGCCTGGGCCATGACAGGGGTGAGCCCCAGCATTTT. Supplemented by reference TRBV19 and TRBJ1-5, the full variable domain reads DGGITQSPKYLFRKEGQNVTLSCEQNLNHDAMYWYRQDPGQGLRLIYYSQIVNDFQKGDIAEGYSVSREKKESFPLTVTSAQKNPTAFYLCASLGHDRGEPQHFGDGTRLSIL.

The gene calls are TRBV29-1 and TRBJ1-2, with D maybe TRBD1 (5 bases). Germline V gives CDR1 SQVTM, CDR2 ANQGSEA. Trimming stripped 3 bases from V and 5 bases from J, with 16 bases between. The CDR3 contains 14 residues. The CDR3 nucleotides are TGCAGCGTTGAGGCCCCAGGGAAGTATTATGGCTACACCTTC. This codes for CSVEAPGKYYGYTF.

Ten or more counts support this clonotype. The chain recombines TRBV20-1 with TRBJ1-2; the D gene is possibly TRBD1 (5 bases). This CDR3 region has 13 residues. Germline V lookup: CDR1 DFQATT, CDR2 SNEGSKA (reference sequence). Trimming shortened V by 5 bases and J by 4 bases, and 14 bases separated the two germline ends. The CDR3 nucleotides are TGCAGTGCTCCACGGGAGGGGACCTATGGCTACACCTTC. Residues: CSAPREGTYGYTF.

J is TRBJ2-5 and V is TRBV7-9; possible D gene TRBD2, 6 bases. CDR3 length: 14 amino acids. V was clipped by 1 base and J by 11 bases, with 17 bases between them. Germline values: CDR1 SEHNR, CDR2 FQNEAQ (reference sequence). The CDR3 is CASSLDPTGSGQYF. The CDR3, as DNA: TGTGCCAGCAGCTTAGACCCGACGGGAAGCGGGCAGTACTTC.

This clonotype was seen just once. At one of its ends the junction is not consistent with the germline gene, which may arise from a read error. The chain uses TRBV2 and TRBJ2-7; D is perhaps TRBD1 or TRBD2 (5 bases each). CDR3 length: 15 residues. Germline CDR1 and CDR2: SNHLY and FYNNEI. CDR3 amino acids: CAGSEGRLRDHEQYF. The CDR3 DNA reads TGTGCCGGCAGTGAAGGCAGACTTCGGGACCACGAGCAGTACTTC.

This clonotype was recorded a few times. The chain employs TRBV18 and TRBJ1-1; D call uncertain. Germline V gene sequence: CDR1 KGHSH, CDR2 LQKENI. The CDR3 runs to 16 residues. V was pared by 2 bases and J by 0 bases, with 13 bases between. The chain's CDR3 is CASSPGNLRMNTEAFF. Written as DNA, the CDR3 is TGTGCCAGCTCACCAGGGAACTTACGGATGAACACTGAAGCTTTCTTT. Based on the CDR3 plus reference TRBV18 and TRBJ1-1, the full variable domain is NAGVMQNPRHLVRRRGQEARLRCSPMKGHSHVYWYRQLPEEGLKFMVYLQKENIIDESGMPKERFSAEFPKEGPSILRIQQVVRGDSAAYFCASSPGNLRMNTEAFFGQGTRLTVV.

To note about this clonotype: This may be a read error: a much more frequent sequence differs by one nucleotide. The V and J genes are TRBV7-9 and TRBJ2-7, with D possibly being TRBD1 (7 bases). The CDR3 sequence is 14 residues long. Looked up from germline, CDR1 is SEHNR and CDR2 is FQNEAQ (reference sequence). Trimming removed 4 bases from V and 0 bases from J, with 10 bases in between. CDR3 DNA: TGTGCCAGCAGCTGCGGGACAGCCTCCTACGAGCAGTACTTC. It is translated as CASSCGTASYEQYF.

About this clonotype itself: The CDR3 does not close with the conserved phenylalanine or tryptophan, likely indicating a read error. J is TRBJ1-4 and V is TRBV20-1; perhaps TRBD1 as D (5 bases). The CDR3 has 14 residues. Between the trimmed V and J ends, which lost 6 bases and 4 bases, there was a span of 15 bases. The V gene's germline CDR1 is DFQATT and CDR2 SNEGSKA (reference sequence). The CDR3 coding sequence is TGCAGTGCACGGTGGGAGGACATTAATGAAAAACTGTTTCTT. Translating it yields CSARWEDINEKLFL.

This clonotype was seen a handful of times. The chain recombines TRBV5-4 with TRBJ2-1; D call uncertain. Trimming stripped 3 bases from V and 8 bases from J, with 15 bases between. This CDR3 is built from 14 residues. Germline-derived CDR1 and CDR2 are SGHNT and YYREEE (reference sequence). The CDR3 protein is CASSSRTRIDEQFF. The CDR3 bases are TGTGCCAGCAGCTCGAGGACCCGGATCGATGAGCAGTTCTTC.

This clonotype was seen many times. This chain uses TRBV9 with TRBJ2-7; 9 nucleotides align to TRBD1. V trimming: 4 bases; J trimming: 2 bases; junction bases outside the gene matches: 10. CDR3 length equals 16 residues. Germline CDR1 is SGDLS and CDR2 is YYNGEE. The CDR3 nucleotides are TGTGCCAGCAGCAACGCCCGGGACAGGGCTCCCTACGAGCAGTACTTC. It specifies CASSNARDRAPYEQYF.

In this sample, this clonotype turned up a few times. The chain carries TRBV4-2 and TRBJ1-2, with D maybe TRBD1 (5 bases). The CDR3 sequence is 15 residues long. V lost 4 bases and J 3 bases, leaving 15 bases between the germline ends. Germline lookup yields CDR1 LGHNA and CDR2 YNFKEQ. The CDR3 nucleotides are TGTGCCAGCAGCCCCCCGGGACGGGGTGACTATGGCTACACCTTC. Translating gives CASSPPGRGDYGYTF.

Here the CDR3 reads CASSLEPDEGNQPQHF. The CDR3 nucleotides read TGTGCCAGCAGCTTAGAGCCTGATGAGGGAAATCAGCCCCAGCATTTT. The chain is built from TRBV7-6 and TRBJ1-5; no definite D call. The CDR3 loop spans 16 amino acids. Between the trimmed V and J ends, which lost 1 base and 4 bases, there was a span of 14 bases. Germline V CDR1 and CDR2: SGHVS, FNYEAQ.

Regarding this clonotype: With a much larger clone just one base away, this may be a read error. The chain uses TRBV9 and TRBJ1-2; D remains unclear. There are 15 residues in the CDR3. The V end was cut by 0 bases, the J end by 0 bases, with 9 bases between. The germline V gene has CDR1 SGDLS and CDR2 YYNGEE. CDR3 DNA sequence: TGTGCCAGCAGCGTAGGTATCGAAGCTAACTATGGCTACACCTTC. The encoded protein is CASSVGIEANYGYTF.

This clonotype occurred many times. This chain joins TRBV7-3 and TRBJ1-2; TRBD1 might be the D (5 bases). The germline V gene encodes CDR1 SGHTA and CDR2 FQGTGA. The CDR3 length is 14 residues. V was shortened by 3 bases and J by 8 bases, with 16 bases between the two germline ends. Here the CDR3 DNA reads TGTGCCAGCAGCTTTCGAGCTCGGGGGGAGGGCTACACCTTC. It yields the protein CASSFRARGEGYTF.

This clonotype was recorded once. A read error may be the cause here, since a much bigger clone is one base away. This CDR3 reads CSAMKTGTISNEQFF. CDR3 DNA: TGCAGTGCTATGAAAACCGGGACAATCAGCAATGAGCAGTTCTTC. V and J are TRBV20-1 and TRBJ2-1; D is possibly TRBD1 (6 bases). Germline-derived CDR1 and CDR2 are DFQATT and SNEGSKA (reference sequence). The CDR3 length is 15 residues. Trimming cost V 4 bases and J 6 bases, with 19 bases left between them.

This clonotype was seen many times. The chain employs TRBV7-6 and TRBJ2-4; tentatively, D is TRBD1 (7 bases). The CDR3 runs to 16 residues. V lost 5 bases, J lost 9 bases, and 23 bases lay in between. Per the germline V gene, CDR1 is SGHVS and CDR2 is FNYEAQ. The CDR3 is CASSPLGGQRAGIQYF. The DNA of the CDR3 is TGTGCCAGCAGCCCATTAGGGGGCCAGCGGGCGGGCATTCAGTACTTC.

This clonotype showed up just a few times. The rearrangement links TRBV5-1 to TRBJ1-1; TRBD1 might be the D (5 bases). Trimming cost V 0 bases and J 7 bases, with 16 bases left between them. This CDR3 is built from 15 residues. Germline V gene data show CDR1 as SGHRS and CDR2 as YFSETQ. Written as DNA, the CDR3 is TGCGCCAGCAGCTTGGTTGCAGGGAAACAGGTTGAAGCTTTCTTT. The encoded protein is CASSLVAGKQVEAFF.

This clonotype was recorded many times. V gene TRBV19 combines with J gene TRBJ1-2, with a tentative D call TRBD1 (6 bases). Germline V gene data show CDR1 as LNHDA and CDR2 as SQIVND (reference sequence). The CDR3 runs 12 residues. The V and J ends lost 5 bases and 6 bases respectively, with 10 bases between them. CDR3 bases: TGTGCCAGTAGTCCAGGGGCAGATGGCTACACCTTC. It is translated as CASSPGADGYTF.

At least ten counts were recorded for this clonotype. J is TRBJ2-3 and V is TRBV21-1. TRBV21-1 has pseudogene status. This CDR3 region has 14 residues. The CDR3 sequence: CASSKAASTDTQYF. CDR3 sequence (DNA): TGTGCCAGCAGCAAAGCCGCTAGCACAGATACGCAGTATTTT.